This TCR beta chain was recorded in a study of cytomegalovirus exposure and HLA in healthy donors. This clone has more than one count but fewer than ten. The PCR contained 60 Vbeta and 13 Jbeta primers. Only in-frame clones appear in the TCRdb table, and some are missing; sequencing was by immunoSEQ multiplex PCR. Here the sample spans 130,000 or so clones, roughly 80% being singletons. Sequencing was carried out using PBMCs. The receptor was isolated from a woman in her thirties or forties in good health and CMV-seropositive.

CDR3 amino acids: CASSLYGNTYNEQFF. The CDR3 DNA follows: TGTGCCAGCAGTTTATACGGGAACACCTACAATGAGCAGTTCTTC. This chain joins TRBV28 and TRBJ2-1, with D possibly being TRBD2 (5 bases). Germline V gene data show CDR1 as MDHEN and CDR2 as SYDVKM. The CDR3 sequence is 15 residues long. V was cut by 1 base and J by 2 bases, with 9 bases left in between.